The 25 T cell receptor beta chains reported below all come from one sample, sequenced in a study of blood T cell repertoires in COVID-19. Assay used: immunoSEQ multiplex PCR; TCRdb lists only in-frame clones, some missing. The data hold a few hundred thousand clones, with around 90% observed a single time. Material for sequencing was peripheral blood. The source of these receptors is a man between 18 and 29 years old with COVID-19, enrolled during active disease.

The sample holds one count of this clone. This chain connects TRBV14 to TRBJ2-7; 9 nucleotides line up with TRBD1. CDR1 is SGHDN and CDR2 is FVKESK in the germline V gene. Unmatched junction bases numbered 5, after V lost 5 bases and J lost 3 bases. The CDR3 totals 14 residues. The CDR3 DNA is TGTGCCAGCAGCTTCGGGACAGGGTACTACGAGCAGTACTTC. As protein: CASSFGTGYYEQYF.

CDR3 sequence: CASSIGLSRDRANSPLHF. The DNA of the CDR3 is TGTGCCAGTAGTATAGGCCTCTCTCGCGACAGGGCAAATTCACCCCTCCACTTT. This chain connects TRBV19 to TRBJ1-6, with 7 nucleotides matching TRBD1. Germline V gives CDR1 LNHDA, CDR2 SQIVND (reference sequence). Losses at the gene ends were 1 base for V and 7 bases for J; bases not matched to a gene: 13. The CDR3 contains 18 residues.

The genes are TRBV10-3 and TRBJ1-4, with D uncertain. The CDR3 loop spans 12 amino acids. Trimming shortened V by 6 bases and J by 8 bases, and 10 bases separated the two germline ends. The germline V gene encodes CDR1 ENHRY and CDR2 SYGVKD. The CDR3 region has the DNA TGTGCCATCAGCCTTCCCGGGGAAAAACTGTTTTTT. Amino acids: CAISLPGEKLFF.

In this sample, this clone turned up a few times. The chain employs TRBV19 and TRBJ1-1; D uncertain. The V gene lost 5 bases and the J gene lost 5 bases, with 12 bases spanning the gap. CDR3 length equals 13 residues. Germline CDR1 reads LNHDA; CDR2 reads SQIVND (reference sequence). This CDR3 is CASSATTGTEAFF. The CDR3 DNA reads TGTGCCAGTAGTGCAACCACGGGAACTGAAGCTTTCTTT. Full variable domain (missing parts from reference TRBV19 and TRBJ1-1): DGGITQSPKYLFRKEGQNVTLSCEQNLNHDAMYWYRQDPGQGLRLIYYSQIVNDFQKGDIAEGYSVSREKKESFPLTVTSAQKNPTAFYLCASSATTGTEAFFGQGTRLTVV.

This clone was seen a few times. In DNA, the CDR3 is TGTGCCAGCAGTGCCTCCGGGACAGGGGGTGAAAAACTGTTTTTT. Protein sequence: CASSASGTGGEKLFF. The genes are TRBV25-1 and TRBJ1-4; TRBD1 agrees at 11 bases. This CDR3 has 15 residues. The germline V gene encodes CDR1 MGHDK and CDR2 SYGVNS. J was trimmed by 7 bases and V by 4 bases; bases with no gene match: 5. Drawing the rest from reference TRBV25-1 and TRBJ1-4, the complete variable domain is EADIYQTPRYLVIGTGKKITLECSQTMGHDKMYWYQQDPGMELHLIHYSYGVNSTEKGDLSSESTVSRIRTEHFPLTLESARPSHTSQYLCASSASGTGGEKLFFGSGTQLSVL.

This chain joins TRBV19 and TRBJ1-2, with TRBD1 as a possible D gene (6 bases). The CDR3 is 16 amino acids. Looked up from germline, CDR1 is LNHDA and CDR2 is SQIVND (reference sequence). V lost 7 bases, J lost 4 bases, and 22 bases lay in between. The CDR3, as DNA: TGTGCCAGTACCTCCGGGACACCGGACCGGATCTATGGCTACACCTTC. It yields the protein CASTSGTPDRIYGYTF.

The chain uses TRBV11-2 and TRBJ1-1; TRBD1 matches at 8 bases. There are 14 residues in the CDR3. The germline V gene has CDR1 SGHAT and CDR2 FQNNGV. J was trimmed by 7 bases and V by 5 bases; bases with no gene match: 9. Here the CDR3 DNA reads TGTGCCAGCAGCCGTCCGACAGGGGAGGGTGAAGCTTTCTTT. Protein: CASSRPTGEGEAFF.

This chain connects TRBV2 to TRBJ2-2, with D possibly matching TRBD1 (6 bases). The germline V gene has CDR1 SNHLY and CDR2 FYNNEI. Trimming took 6 bases from V and 1 from J, leaving 6 bases between them. This CDR3 has 13 residues. CDR3 in amino acids: CASRQGNTGELFF. The CDR3 DNA reads as TGTGCCAGCAGACAGGGGAACACCGGGGAGCTGTTTTTT.

This chain connects TRBV12-3 or TRBV12-4 to TRBJ1-1; D gene uncertain. CDR3 length equals 13 residues. Between the trimmed V and J ends, which lost 6 bases and 2 bases, there was a span of 10 bases. The DNA of the CDR3 is TGTGCCAGCAGCTCCCCCCCCAACACTGAAGCTTTCTTT. It codes for CASSSPPNTEAFF.

The chain recombines TRBV5-1 with TRBJ2-5; the match to TRBD1 covers 7 bases. The CDR3 totals 13 residues. V lost 9 bases, J lost 3 bases, and 8 bases stayed unmatched. Looked up from germline, CDR1 is SGHRS and CDR2 is YFSETQ. CDR3 protein: CATRTGTEETQYF. The CDR3 DNA sequence: TGCGCCACCCGTACCGGGACAGAAGAGACCCAGTACTTC.

The chain carries TRBV7-2 and TRBJ2-1, with a possible D match to TRBD2 (5 bases). The CDR3 loop spans 16 amino acids. The V end lost 2 bases, the J end lost 3 bases, and 14 bases lay between the germline ends. Germline lookup yields CDR1 SGHTA and CDR2 FQGNSA. This CDR3 is CASSLPGNRVYNEQFF. The CDR3 nucleotides read TGTGCCAGCAGCTTACCCGGGAACCGAGTCTACAATGAGCAGTTCTTC.

The sample holds one count of this clone. The genes are TRBV27 and TRBJ1-2, with D tentatively TRBD1 (6 bases). V was shortened by 5 bases and J by 8 bases, with 18 bases between the two germline ends. Germline assignment: CDR1 MNHEY and CDR2 SMNVEV (reference sequence). The CDR3 runs to 14 residues. The CDR3 DNA is TGTGCCAGCAGTCGGGGGGGCAGGCCGGAAGGCTACACCTTC. As protein: CASSRGGRPEGYTF.

The rearrangement links TRBV5-4 to TRBJ2-7; maybe TRBD2 (5 bases). Germline V gene lookup returns CDR1 SGHNT and CDR2 YYREEE (reference sequence). Trimming cost V 4 bases and J 6 bases, with 14 bases left between them. CDR3 length: 13 residues. The CDR3 bases are TGTGCCAGCAGCCCCAACCGGGATGGCGAGCAGTACTTC. Protein sequence: CASSPNRDGEQYF.

The chain carries TRBV5-6 and TRBJ2-5, with TRBD1 matching 7 bases. Germline V gene sequence: CDR1 SGHDT, CDR2 YYEEEE. With 0 bases clipped from V and 7 bases from J, the junction kept 6 bases outside the gene matches. The CDR3 has 14 residues. In DNA form, the CDR3 reads TGTGCCAGCAGCTTGGCCGGGGCAGGGGGGACCCAGTACTTC. Its protein product is CASSLAGAGGTQYF.

The V and J genes are TRBV19 and TRBJ2-1; 9 bases map to TRBD1. CDR3 length: 15 amino acids. Germline V gene data show CDR1 as LNHDA and CDR2 as SQIVND (reference sequence). V lost 6 bases and J lost 7; bases outside the gene matches: 10. The CDR3 sequence: CASSPYLTGGNEQFF. The CDR3 DNA reads TGTGCCAGTAGCCCCTACTTGACAGGGGGAAATGAGCAGTTCTTC.

The gene calls are TRBV18 and TRBJ2-2, with D possibly TRBD1 on 5 matching bases. This CDR3 spans 15 amino acids. V was clipped by 3 bases and J by 3 bases, with 11 bases between them. Germline V lookup: CDR1 KGHSH, CDR2 LQKENI. As DNA, the CDR3 is TGTGCCAGCTCACCTCGACAGAGTGACACCGGGGAGCTGTTTTTT. This sequence encodes CASSPRQSDTGELFF.

The CDR3 reads CASHTDSYGYTF. The CDR3 DNA is TGTGCCAGTCATACCGACAGTTATGGCTACACCTTC. The gene calls are TRBV2 and TRBJ1-2; D is possibly TRBD1 (5 bases). The ends were cut back, 9 bases at V and 5 bases at J, with 13 bases in the middle. CDR1 SNHLY and CDR2 FYNNEI come from the germline V gene. The CDR3 extends over 12 amino acids.

In this sample, this clone turned up once. The sample carries other DNA sequences with the same CDR3. This CDR3 is CASSTINEQFF. DNA of the CDR3: TGTGCCAGTAGTACCATCAATGAGCAGTTCTTC. The gene calls are TRBV19 and TRBJ2-1, with D unclear. Trimming took off 4 bases at V and 6 bases at J, with 4 bases between the two ends. Germline loops: CDR1 LNHDA, CDR2 SQIVND (reference sequence). The CDR3 runs 11 residues.

The V and J genes are TRBV7-8 and TRBJ1-4, with D perhaps TRBD1 (6 bases). Germline CDR1 SGHVS, CDR2 FQNEAQ. Trimming removed 2 bases at V and 5 bases at J, with 12 bases between. The CDR3 extends over 15 amino acids. The CDR3: CASSLRGGANEKLFF. The CDR3 DNA reads TGTGCCAGCAGCTTAAGGGGGGGCGCGAATGAAAAACTGTTTTTT. The variable domain in full, with the rest retrieved from reference TRBV7-8 and TRBJ1-4, is GAGVSQSPRYKVAKRGQDVALRCDPISGHVSLFWYQQALGQGPEFLTYFQNEAQLDKSGLPSDRFFAERPEGSVSTLKIQRTQQEDSAVYLCASSLRGGANEKLFFGSGTQLSVL.

The rearrangement links TRBV27 to TRBJ1-5; D is unresolved. Germline loops: CDR1 MNHEY, CDR2 SMNVEV (reference sequence). The CDR3 runs to 15 residues. V dropped 5 bases and J dropped 0 bases, with 11 bases sitting between them. The CDR3 coding sequence is TGTGCCAGCAGTCCGCTAGGTGATAGCAATCAGCCCCAGCATTTT. The encoded protein is CASSPLGDSNQPQHF.

The chain links TRBV3-1 (or the pseudogene TRBV3-2) to TRBJ1-4, with 10 bases aligning to TRBD1. Germline assignment: CDR1 LGHDT and CDR2 YNNKEL (reference sequence). The ends lost 4 bases at V and 8 bases at J; junction bases unmatched: 10. CDR3 length: 16 residues. The CDR3 region has the DNA TGTGCCAGCAGCCTGGGACAGGGGATGTTATGGGAAAAACTGTTTTTT. Translated, it gives CASSLGQGMLWEKLFF.

Only a few counts were recorded for this clone. The rearrangement links TRBV27 to TRBJ2-1, with 9 nucleotides matching TRBD2. This CDR3 spans 15 amino acids. V was clipped by 0 bases and J by 7 bases; unmatched bases: 4. Per the germline V gene, CDR1 is MNHEY and CDR2 is SMNVEV (reference sequence). The CDR3, as DNA: TGTGCCAGCAGTTTATCGGCGGGGGGGCGGAATGAGCAGTTCTTC. As protein: CASSLSAGGRNEQFF.

The table lists this clone with a few counts. Different DNA sequences within this sample yield the same CDR3. The chain joins TRBV20-1 to TRBJ2-5, with 11 positions matching TRBD2. V was clipped by 3 bases and J by 5 bases; unmatched bases: 5. Germline V gene sequence: CDR1 DFQATT, CDR2 SNEGSKA (reference sequence). The CDR3 consists of 14 residues. The CDR3 spells CSASSGGAGETQYF. The CDR3 nucleotides are TGCAGTGCTAGTAGCGGGGGGGCCGGGGAGACCCAGTACTTC.

This chain connects TRBV5-1 to TRBJ2-7, with D perhaps TRBD2 (6 bases). The ends were cut back, 4 bases at V and 3 bases at J, with 11 bases in the middle. Germline-derived CDR1 and CDR2 are SGHRS and YFSETQ. The CDR3 covers 13 residues. The CDR3 sequence: CASSPEGSYEQYF. CDR3 in DNA: TGCGCCAGCAGCCCGGAGGGGAGCTACGAGCAGTACTTC.

This chain links TRBV14 with TRBJ2-2; weak D call: TRBD2 (5 bases). Between the trimmed V and J ends, which lost 3 bases and 1 base, there was a span of 12 bases. The CDR3 has 16 amino acids. The germline V gene encodes CDR1 SGHDN and CDR2 FVKESK. CDR3 nucleotide sequence: TGTGCCAGCAGCCACGTCGGGGTCCTGAACACCGGGGAGCTGTTTTTT. Its translation is CASSHVGVLNTGELFF.